A single sample gave rise to the 32 T cell receptor beta chains below, sequenced in a study of OX40 agonist ivuxolimab in advanced cancers. Produced via immunoSEQ multiplex PCR; TCRdb's table is partial and in-frame only. The sample includes about 88,000 clones, 87% of them seen just once. The material was CD4+ or CD8+ T cells sorted from blood, obtained in a trial of the OX40 agonist ivuxolimab. The receptors derive from an adult with an advanced solid tumor such as melanoma, head and neck, liver or kidney cancer.

The chain couples TRBV15 to TRBJ1-5, with D uncertain. This CDR3 has 17 amino acids. V was shortened by 0 bases and J by 0 bases, with 12 bases between the two germline ends. Per germline, CDR1 LNHNV and CDR2 YYDKDF (reference sequence). The CDR3 nucleotides are TGTGCCACCAGCAGAGATCCCGGAGATTATAGCAATCAGCCCCAGCATTTT. This translates into CATSRDPGDYSNQPQHF.

This chain links TRBV28 with TRBJ2-7; 9 positions match TRBD2. Germline V gives CDR1 MDHEN, CDR2 SYDVKM. V gave up 0 bases and J gave up 0 bases; unmatched junction bases: 3. The CDR3 totals 16 residues. CDR3: CASSLWGLADSYEQYF. CDR3 DNA sequence: TGTGCCAGCAGTTTATGGGGACTAGCAGACTCCTACGAGCAGTACTTC.

The rearrangement uses TRBV6-7 and TRBJ1-2; 7 nucleotides agree with TRBD1. TRBV6-7 is recorded as an ORF, its role being uncertain. The V segment lost 4 bases and the J segment 3 bases; nucleotides outside the gene matches: 8. This CDR3 is built from 15 residues. This CDR3 reads CASSSPPQGDYGYTF. The CDR3 DNA follows: TGTGCCAGCAGTTCCCCCCCCCAGGGGGACTATGGCTACACCTTC.

This clone was found once. The chain is built from TRBV7-8 and TRBJ1-4, with D possibly matching TRBD1 (5 bases). CDR1 SGHVS and CDR2 FQNEAQ come from the germline V gene. Deletions cut 5 bases from V and 11 bases from J, with 9 bases between. This CDR3 region has 11 residues. The CDR3 loop reads CASSPGPKLFF. CDR3 nucleotide sequence: TGTGCCAGCAGCCCGGGACCTAAACTGTTTTTT.

The J gene is TRBJ1-1, the V gene TRBV7-6, with D maybe TRBD1 (5 bases). Germline V gene data show CDR1 as SGHVS and CDR2 as FNYEAQ. The CDR3 extends over 15 amino acids. V dropped 5 bases and J dropped 5 bases, with 18 bases sitting between them. The CDR3 is CASSDQGGWETEAFF. The CDR3, as DNA: TGTGCCAGCAGCGATCAGGGAGGATGGGAAACTGAAGCTTTCTTT.

This clone was detected ten times or more. The rearrangement uses TRBV19 and TRBJ1-4; tentatively, D is TRBD1 (6 bases). From germline, CDR1 is LNHDA and CDR2 SQIVND (reference sequence). The CDR3 runs to 13 residues. Trimming pared 8 bases from V and 7 bases from J, leaving 14 bases between. The chain's CDR3 is CASRIGGLEKLFF. Written as DNA, the CDR3 is TGTGCCAGTCGGATAGGGGGACTTGAAAAACTGTTTTTT.

This clone was seen more than once but under ten times. V is TRBV10-1 and J is TRBJ2-7; D gene unclear. Germline V gene sequence: CDR1 WNHNN, CDR2 SYGVQD (reference sequence). V shed 2 bases and J shed 5 bases, with 7 bases lying between them. This CDR3 has 12 residues. CDR3 protein: CASSEDLDEQYF. The CDR3 region has the DNA TGCGCCAGCAGTGAGGACTTGGACGAGCAGTACTTC.

The chain links TRBV7-9 to TRBJ2-7; 10 bases are shared with TRBD1. The CDR3 spans 15 residues. V shed 5 bases and J 2 bases; nucleotides not matched to a gene: 6. Per the germline V gene, CDR1 is SEHNR and CDR2 is FQNEAQ (reference sequence). In nucleotides, the CDR3 is TGTGCCAGCAGCCCAGGCGGACAGGGGGCCTACGAGCAGTACTTC. Encoded protein: CASSPGGQGAYEQYF.

The CDR3, as DNA: TGTGCCAGCAGCCTGGGACTAGCGGGAGTCACCGGGGAGCTGTTTTTT. This gives the protein CASSLGLAGVTGELFF. The V and J genes are TRBV7-6 and TRBJ2-2; 14 bases align to TRBD2. The V gene's germline CDR1 is SGHVS and CDR2 FNYEAQ. V gave up 5 bases and J gave up 4 bases; unmatched junction bases: 3. The CDR3 is 16 amino acids.

The V gene is TRBV6-1, the J gene TRBJ2-7; 8 nucleotides line up with TRBD2. Germline CDR1 and CDR2: MNHNS and SASEGT. The CDR3 runs 15 residues. Trimming cost V 6 bases and J 1 base; bases outside gene matches: 8. CDR3 amino acids: CASRVGLADSYEQYF. The DNA of the CDR3 is TGTGCCAGCAGGGTTGGACTAGCAGATTCCTACGAGCAGTACTTC.

The CDR3 sequence: CASSVAGGANVLTF. CDR3 bases: TGTGCCAGCAGTGTAGCCGGTGGGGCCAACGTCCTGACTTTC. The chain recombines TRBV6-4 with TRBJ2-6; D ambiguous. Per the germline V gene, CDR1 is MRHNA and CDR2 is SNTAGT. V was shortened by 4 bases and J by 3 bases, with 7 bases between the two germline ends. The CDR3 loop spans 14 amino acids.

The genes are TRBV4-3 and TRBJ2-7; 8 bases map to TRBD1. Per germline, CDR1 LGHNA and CDR2 YSLEER. The CDR3 sequence is 13 residues long. V shed 4 bases and J 5 bases; nucleotides not matched to a gene: 4. DNA for the CDR3: TGCGCCAGCAGCCTTTACAGGGGGGACGAGCAGTACTTC. Protein product: CASSLYRGDEQYF.

CDR3: CASGLAGVIGDTQYF. CDR3 DNA sequence: TGTGCCAGCGGACTAGCGGGGGTGATTGGAGATACGCAGTATTTT. The rearrangement joins TRBV2 to TRBJ2-3; 13 positions agree with TRBD2. J lost 5 bases, V lost 8 bases, and 7 bases had no gene match. The V gene's germline CDR1 is SNHLY and CDR2 FYNNEI. This CDR3 contains 15 residues.

The chain carries TRBV5-4 and TRBJ2-7, with 12 bases fitting TRBD1. The germline V gene encodes CDR1 SGHNT and CDR2 YYREEE (reference sequence). Unmatched junction bases numbered 14, after V lost 4 bases and J lost 3 bases. CDR3 length: 18 amino acids. This CDR3 is CASSPVPGQGASFYEQYF. CDR3 nucleotide sequence: TGTGCCAGCAGCCCCGTCCCGGGACAGGGGGCAAGCTTCTACGAGCAGTACTTC.

The V call is TRBV5-1, the J call TRBJ2-5; a possible D gene is TRBD1 (5 bases). V dropped 4 bases and J dropped 4 bases, with 11 bases sitting between them. CDR3 length equals 13 residues. Germline V lookup: CDR1 SGHRS, CDR2 YFSETQ. For the CDR3, the DNA is TGCGCCAGCAGCGAGCAGGGTGGAGAGACCCAGTACTTC. This gives the protein CASSEQGGETQYF.

Only one count was recorded for this clone. V gene TRBV1 combines with J gene TRBJ1-1; the D segment call TRBD1 is taken from the table without a DNA check. TRBV1 is assigned pseudogene status. The CDR3 has 14 amino acids. In DNA, the CDR3 is TGCACCAGCAGCCGCAGGGTTGGGGACACTGAAGCTTTCTTT. Protein: CTSSRRVGDTEAFF.

Comment on this clone: The same CDR3 is also encoded by other DNA sequences in this sample. The chain recombines TRBV11-2 with TRBJ2-7; TRBD2 might be the D (5 bases). The ends were cut back, 5 bases at V and 13 bases at J, with 18 bases in the middle. The CDR3 loop spans 12 amino acids. CDR1 and CDR2 from the germline V gene are SGHAT and FQNNGV. The CDR3 region is CASSPNLAGGYF. DNA of the CDR3: TGTGCCAGCAGCCCGAATCTCGCGGGCGGCTACTTC.

This clone was seen just once. The chain has TRBV25-1 and TRBJ2-7; 8 nucleotides match TRBD1. The CDR3 extends over 12 amino acids. Germline V gives CDR1 MGHDK, CDR2 SYGVNS. The V gene end was trimmed by 9 bases and the J gene end by 4 bases; junction bases not matched to a gene: 5. CDR3 sequence reads: CARGQVPYEQYF. The CDR3 DNA is TGTGCCAGGGGACAGGTCCCGTACGAGCAGTACTTC.

J is TRBJ2-3 and V is TRBV5-1; 10 nucleotides match TRBD1. Looked up from germline, CDR1 is SGHRS and CDR2 is YFSETQ. CDR3 length: 16 amino acids. Trimming at V came to 9 bases and at J to 1 base, leaving 11 bases not matched to a gene. This chain's CDR3 is CATKPRDRGGTDTQYF. The CDR3, as DNA: TGCGCCACCAAGCCCCGGGACAGGGGTGGCACAGATACGCAGTATTTT.

The chain is built from TRBV28 and TRBJ2-5; TRBD1 aligns across 8 bases. V lost 6 bases and J lost 2; bases outside the gene matches: 5. Germline CDR1 and CDR2: MDHEN and SYDVKM. This CDR3 region has 14 residues. This CDR3 reads CASRQGASQETQYF. Here the CDR3 DNA reads TGTGCCAGCAGGCAGGGGGCATCTCAAGAGACCCAGTACTTC.

The rearrangement joins TRBV28 to TRBJ1-4; D remains unclear. Looked up from germline, CDR1 is MDHEN and CDR2 is SYDVKM. The CDR3 spans 15 residues. The V gene lost 4 bases and the J gene lost 6 bases, with 15 bases spanning the gap. The CDR3 coding sequence is TGTGCCAGCAGTTCTCCGGCCGGGTGGGATGAAAAACTGTTTTTT. It yields the protein CASSSPAGWDEKLFF.

This clone was counted only a few times. The chain links TRBV30 to TRBJ2-1, with 13 nucleotides matching TRBD2. This CDR3 is built from 17 residues. The germline V gene encodes CDR1 GTSNPN and CDR2 SVGIG (reference sequence). J lost 2 bases, V lost 1 base, and 5 bases had no gene match. The CDR3 reads CAWSGLAGGRTYNEQFF. The CDR3, as DNA: TGTGCCTGGAGTGGACTAGCGGGGGGCAGGACCTACAATGAGCAGTTCTTC.

This clone was observed once. This chain links TRBV5-4 with TRBJ2-5; 12 bases align to TRBD2. With V trimmed by 4 bases and J by 1 base, 5 bases remained unmatched. Germline V lookup: CDR1 SGHNT, CDR2 YYREEE (reference sequence). The CDR3 has 16 residues. CDR3 sequence: CASSRRLAGAQETQYF. Written as DNA, the CDR3 is TGTGCCAGCAGCCGCCGACTAGCGGGGGCCCAAGAGACCCAGTACTTC.

The chain links TRBV10-3 to TRBJ1-2; TRBD1 aligns across 9 bases. Germline V gene lookup returns CDR1 ENHRY and CDR2 SYGVKD. The CDR3 is 15 amino acids. V lost 2 bases and J lost 1; bases outside the gene matches: 2. CDR3 in amino acids: CAISEETGGNYGYTF. DNA for the CDR3: TGTGCCATCAGTGAGGAGACAGGGGGTAACTATGGCTACACCTTC.

This clone was found a few times. The rearrangement joins TRBV13 to TRBJ2-5, with D perhaps given as TRBD1 or TRBD2 (5 bases each). Germline V gene sequence: CDR1 PRHDT, CDR2 FYEKMQ (reference sequence). The germline V and J ends were trimmed by 4 bases and 9 bases, with 15 bases remaining between them. This CDR3 contains 13 residues. As DNA, the CDR3 is TGTGCCAGCAGCTCTGGCGGCCGGGGACCCCAGTACTTC. As protein: CASSSGGRGPQYF.

The chain joins TRBV19 to TRBJ1-2; D remains ambiguous. The CDR3 runs 15 residues. Trimming cost V 0 bases and J 8 bases, with 16 bases left between them. From germline, CDR1 is LNHDA and CDR2 SQIVND (reference sequence). DNA for the CDR3: TGTGCCAGTAGTATAGATAGGCGAGGGTCCGGCGGCTACACCTTC. This encodes CASSIDRRGSGGYTF.

The chain links TRBV15 to TRBJ2-7, with TRBD2 matching over 12 bases. Germline assignment: CDR1 LNHNV and CDR2 YYDKDF (reference sequence). Germline trimming cut 3 bases from V and 5 bases from J; bases unmatched to any gene: 5. The CDR3 consists of 15 residues. DNA of the CDR3: TGTGCCACCAGCAGCCTCCTAGCGGGAGGGAACGAGCAGTACTTC. This sequence encodes CATSSLLAGGNEQYF.

This clone showed up just once. The CDR3 DNA follows: TGTGCCAGCACTCGGGGGGGCGCGACAGAGACCCAGTACTTC. Residues: CASTRGGATETQYF. The J gene is TRBJ2-5, the V gene TRBV6-6, with 8 bases lining up with TRBD2. Germline values: CDR1 MNHNY, CDR2 SVGAGI (reference sequence). CDR3 length: 14 residues. Losses at the gene ends were 7 bases for V and 4 bases for J; bases not matched to a gene: 8.

The rearrangement uses TRBV6-5 and TRBJ1-4, with a weak D call TRBD1 (5 bases). Trimming took off 0 bases at V and 7 bases at J, with 9 bases between the two ends. CDR1 is MNHEY and CDR2 is SVGAGI in the germline V gene. This CDR3 comprises 14 residues. The CDR3 region is CASSYSRDGEKLFF. As DNA, the CDR3 is TGTGCCAGCAGTTACTCGAGGGACGGTGAAAAACTGTTTTTT.

This chain connects TRBV28 to TRBJ2-5; 8 nucleotides line up with TRBD1. V dropped 3 bases and J dropped 14; count of bases not matched to a gene: 8. Per the germline V gene, CDR1 is MDHEN and CDR2 is SYDVKM. The CDR3 contains 12 residues. CDR3 bases: TGTGCCAGCAGTTTTAACAGGGGGGAAAAATACTTC. Amino acid sequence: CASSFNRGEKYF.

The gene calls are TRBV10-1 and TRBJ2-5, with 11 positions matching TRBD2. Trimming took 2 bases from V and 2 from J; bases not matched to a gene: 4. This CDR3 is 16 amino acids long. Germline V gene lookup returns CDR1 WNHNN and CDR2 SYGVQD (reference sequence). The CDR3 region has the DNA TGCGCCAGCAGTGAGGTGCTAGCGGGGGGTCAAGAGACCCAGTACTTC. Its translation: CASSEVLAGGQETQYF.

This rearrangement joins TRBV6-5 to TRBJ1-4, with D perhaps matching TRBD1 (6 bases). Germline lookup yields CDR1 MNHEY and CDR2 SVGAGI. The CDR3 has 13 amino acids. Trimming cost V 8 bases and J 8 bases, with 15 bases left between them. The CDR3 reads CASQGLGREKLFF. The CDR3 coding sequence is TGTGCCAGCCAGGGGCTGGGTCGGGAAAAACTGTTTTTT.